The rows below give T cell receptor beta chains drawn from one sample of a study of blood T cell repertoires in COVID-19. Profiled with immunoSEQ multiplex PCR; TCRdb holds only in-frame clones, not every one. The sample lists 350,000 to 550,000 clones, around nine tenths occurring once. The sample comprised peripheral blood. The origin of the receptors is a woman aged 30 to 39 with acute or convalescent COVID-19. The CDR3 runs from the conserved cysteine through the conserved F or W. A D gene is named only where the DNA matches it firmly. Clone size is stated in some rows and not others, as once, few, many or a class when expanded.

-	TRBV5-6	TRBJ2-3	-	TGTGCCAGCAGCTTGGGGCTCAATGGGCCCGCAGATACGCAGTATTTT	CASSLGLNGPADTQYF
TRBD2	TRBV18	TRBJ2-7	-	TGTGCCAGCCACACCGGGGGGGGTGACGAGCAGTACTTC	CASHTGGGDEQYF
TRBD1	TRBV28	TRBJ2-5	-	TGTGCCAGCAGTCCCCCCGGGGACAGATCACAAGAGACCCAGTACTTC	CASSPPGDRSQETQYF
TRBD1	TRBV19	TRBJ2-4	-	TGTGCCAGTACCTCCGGGACAGGGAAAAACATTCAGTACTTC	CASTSGTGKNIQYF
-	TRBV12-3/TRBV12-4	TRBJ1-6	-	TGTGCCAGCAGTTTAGGGGGCTCACCCCTCCACTTT	CASSLGGSPLHF
-	TRBV18	TRBJ1-6	-	TGTGCCAGCTCACCACCGGGCCGGTTCTCGTATAATTCACCCCTCCACTTT	CASSPPGRFSYNSPLHF
TRBD1	TRBV4-1	TRBJ1-1	few	TGCGCCAGCAGCCAAGGGAAAGGTACAGGGGACACTGAAGCTTTCTTT	CASSQGKGTGDTEAFF
TRBD1	TRBV6-1	TRBJ2-7	-	TGTGCCAGCAGTGACGGGACAGGTCTCGACGAGCAGTACTTC	CASSDGTGLDEQYF
-	TRBV9	TRBJ1-4	-	TGTGCCAGCAGCGTAGCTGACAGAGTTAATGAAAAACTGTTTTTT	CASSVADRVNEKLFF
TRBD1	TRBV28	TRBJ1-2	-	TGTGCCAGCAGACAGGGGCTTAGACGAGGCTACACCTTC	CASRQGLRRGYTF
TRBD2	TRBV5-1	TRBJ2-4	-	TGCGCCAGCAGCCCTAGCGGGGGAGCCAAAAACATTCAGTACTTC	CASSPSGGAKNIQYF
-	TRBV11-2	TRBJ2-5	-	TGTGCCAGCAGCAATAATCAAGAGACCCAGTACTTC	CASSNNQETQYF
-	TRBV29-1	TRBJ2-5	-	TGCAGCGTACACTCCATGGGGCCGGGCCAAGAGACCCAGTACTTC	CSVHSMGPGQETQYF
TRBD1	TRBV24-1	TRBJ2-1	-	TGTGCCACCAGTGATTTCTCCGGGACAGGGGCCAATGAGCAGTTCTTC	CATSDFSGTGANEQFF
TRBD2	TRBV30	TRBJ2-2	-	TGTGCCTGGAGTGGGACTAGCGGGGGTACGAACACCGGGGAGCTGTTTTTT	CAWSGTSGGTNTGELFF
TRBD1	TRBV5-1	TRBJ1-1	-	TGCGCCAGCAGCCTGGACAGGGACGGCACTGAAGCTTTCTTT	CASSLDRDGTEAFF
-	TRBV7-7	TRBJ1-3	-	TGTGCCAGCAGCTTAGACGGCTTTGGGGGGAACTACTCTGGAAACACCATATATTTT	CASSLDGFGGNYSGNTIYF
-	TRBV11-3	TRBJ2-1	-	TGTGCCAGCAGCCCCGGGGGAAGCAGATACAATGAGCAGTTCTTC	CASSPGGSRYNEQFF
-	TRBV6-5	TRBJ2-2	-	TGTGCCAGCAGTTCCGAGGGGGACACCGGGGAGCTGTTTTTT	CASSSEGDTGELFF
-	TRBV30	TRBJ2-1	once	TGTGCCTGGAGTGGCTCTGTGGGGTTGCGGGGTGAGCAGTTCTTC	CAWSGSVGLRGEQFF
-	TRBV6-5	TRBJ1-6	many	TGTGCCAGCAACATAAGGGGGGGAAATTCACCCCTCCACTTT	CASNIRGGNSPLHF
TRBD2	TRBV10-3	TRBJ2-3	-	TGTGCCATCAGTGGGCCCCTGACTAGCGGGGGGGGGACAGATACGCAGTATTTT	CAISGPLTSGGGTDTQYF
-	TRBV7-9	TRBJ2-1	-	TGTGCCAGCAGCTCCCCGGGACTGGGTCGTATGTCCAATGAGCAGTTCTTC	CASSSPGLGRMSNEQFF
-	TRBV19	TRBJ1-6	-	TGTGCCAGTAGGAACGGGGGGACACCCCTCCACTTT	CASRNGGTPLHF
TRBD1	TRBV9	TRBJ2-1	-	TGTGCCAGCAGCGCCGCAGGGGGCCAATACAATGAGCAGTTCTTC	CASSAAGGQYNEQFF
TRBD2	TRBV5-1	TRBJ2-3	-	TGCGCCAGCAGCTTGCGAGCCGTGGACTATAGCGGGGGGCTAAGCACAGATACGCAGTATTTT	CASSLRAVDYSGGLSTDTQYF
-	TRBV5-4	TRBJ2-2	-	TGTGCCAGCAGCTTCGCGGTTGCCGGGGAGCTGTTTTTT	CASSFAVAGELFF
-	TRBV30	TRBJ1-2	once	TGTGCCTGGACCGGTGGGAGGGTTCGGTATGGCTACACCTTC	CAWTGGRVRYGYTF
-	TRBV18	TRBJ1-1	-	TGTGCCAGCTCACCACGGCGGGGAGAGGGAACTGAAGCTTTCTTT	CASSPRRGEGTEAFF
-	TRBV4-2	TRBJ1-1	-	TGTGCCAGCAGCCAAGATGCGATTTTGCAGACACGGATGAACACTGAAGCTTTCTTT	CASSQDAILQTRMNTEAFF
-	TRBV4-1	TRBJ1-1	-	TGCGCCAGCAGCCAAGACAGGTCGAGAGGGGGAAAGAACACTGAAGCTTTCTTT	CASSQDRSRGGKNTEAFF
TRBD1	TRBV3-1/TRBV3-2	TRBJ2-7	-	TGTGCCAGCAGCCAAGGGGACAGGTCGTCTCGCGAGCAGTACTTC	CASSQGDRSSREQYF
TRBD1	TRBV24-1	TRBJ2-5	-	TGTGCCACCAGCCACGCGGGACAGGGGGCGATGGAGACCCAGTACTTC	CATSHAGQGAMETQYF
-	TRBV10-2	TRBJ2-2	-	TGCGCCAGCAGTGAGTACAGAAACACCGGGGAGCTGTTTTTT	CASSEYRNTGELFF
TRBD2	TRBV30	TRBJ2-6	-	TGTGCCTGGAGGGCGGGGGGCAAGACTGGGGCCAACGTCCTGACTTTC	CAWRAGGKTGANVLTF
TRBD2	TRBV3-1/TRBV3-2	TRBJ2-3	once	TGTGCCAGCAGCACTACCCCGACTAGCGGGGGAGCGTATTTT	CASSTTPTSGGAYF
TRBD1	TRBV5-4	TRBJ1-2	-	TGTGCCAGCAGCTTGCGGACAGGGGACTATGGCTACACCTTC	CASSLRTGDYGYTF
-	TRBV5-1	TRBJ1-4	once	TGCGCCAGCAGCTTGGCCGGCGGGGGGAACCCGCGGACAAGGAATGAAAAACTGTTTTTT	CASSLAGGGNPRTRNEKLFF
TRBD2	TRBV7-2	TRBJ2-7	-	TGTGCCAGCAGCTTAGCGGGTGAATGGTCGGGACTAGACTACGAGCAGTACTTC	CASSLAGEWSGLDYEQYF
-	TRBV5-5	TRBJ2-7	-	TGTGCCAGCAGCTTGGGGGCTGACCCCAAATCCTACGAGCAGTACTTC	CASSLGADPKSYEQYF
-	TRBV19	TRBJ2-5	-	TGTGCCAGTAGTATCGATCCGACGGAGGTTGAGACCCAGTACTTC	CASSIDPTEVETQYF
TRBD2	TRBV19	TRBJ2-1	once	TGTGCCAGTAGTATGAGCGGGAGCTCCTACAATGAGCAGTTCTTC	CASSMSGSSYNEQFF
-	TRBV4-1	TRBJ1-3	-	TGCGCCAGCAGTGCACAGGGTTCTGGAAACACCATATATTTT	CASSAQGSGNTIYF
-	TRBV5-1	TRBJ1-6	-	TGCGCCAGCAGCTTGGCTGGGACATCCTATAATTCACCCCTCCACTTT	CASSLAGTSYNSPLHF